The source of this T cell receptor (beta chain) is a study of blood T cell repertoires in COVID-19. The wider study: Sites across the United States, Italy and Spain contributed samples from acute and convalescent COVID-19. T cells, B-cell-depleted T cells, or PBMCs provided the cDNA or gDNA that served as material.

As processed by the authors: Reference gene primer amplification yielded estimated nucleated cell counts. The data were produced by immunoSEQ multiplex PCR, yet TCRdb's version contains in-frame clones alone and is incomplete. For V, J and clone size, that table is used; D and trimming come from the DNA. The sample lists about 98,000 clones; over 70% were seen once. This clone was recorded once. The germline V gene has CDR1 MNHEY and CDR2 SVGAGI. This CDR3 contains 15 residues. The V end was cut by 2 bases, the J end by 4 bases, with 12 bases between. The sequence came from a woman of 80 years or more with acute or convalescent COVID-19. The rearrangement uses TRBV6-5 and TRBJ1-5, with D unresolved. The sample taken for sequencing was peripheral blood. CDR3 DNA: TGTGCCAGCAGTTACAACCGGGAAGTAAATCAGCCCCAGCATTTT. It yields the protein CASSYNREVNQPQHF.